This record looks at one TCR beta chain sequence and its context. Its antigen is unidentified. This CDR3 has 15 residues. Germline CDR1 reads GTSNPN; CDR2 reads SVGIG (reference sequence). Sorts that each held a few hundred thousand cells were run in triplicate for every CD8+ T cell subset. This record belongs to a study of CXCR3-negative and CXCR3-positive naive CD8 T cells. General study findings and limits: Similar TRBV-TRBJ usage was seen in naive cells (both CXCR3-negative and CXCR3-positive), but memory cells differed. PBMCs showed partially decreased CXCR3 expression after cryopreservation, and most assays used fresh PBMCs. Each naive subset displayed comparably high diversity, whereas memory CD8+ cells displayed much lower diversity.

All TRB cDNA libraries came from 5' RACE performed with UMI labels. TCRdb reanalyzed the 5' RACE reads, giving one entry per CDR3 protein sequence and no DNA. Recorded here are about 23,000 distinct CDR3 sequences; the top ten clones represent roughly 20%. The sequencing input was memory CD8+ T cells from blood. This clonotype was sampled from a human donor in good health. Some clones in this sample may be carry-over from other donors' samples. The chain is built from TRBV30 and TRBJ1-1. The CDR3 region is CAWSVRGVRNTEAFF.